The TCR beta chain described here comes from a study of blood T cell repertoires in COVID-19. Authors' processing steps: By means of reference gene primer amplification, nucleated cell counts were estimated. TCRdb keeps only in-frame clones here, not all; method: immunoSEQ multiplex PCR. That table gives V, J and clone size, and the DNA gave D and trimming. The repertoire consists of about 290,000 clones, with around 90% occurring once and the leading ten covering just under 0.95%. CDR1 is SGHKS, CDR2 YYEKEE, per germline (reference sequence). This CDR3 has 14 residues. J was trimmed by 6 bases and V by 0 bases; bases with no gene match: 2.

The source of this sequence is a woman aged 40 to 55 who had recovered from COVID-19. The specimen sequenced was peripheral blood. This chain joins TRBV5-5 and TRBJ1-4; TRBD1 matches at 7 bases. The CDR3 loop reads CASSLDRGYEKLFF. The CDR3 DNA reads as TGTGCCAGCAGCTTGGACAGGGGTTATGAAAAACTGTTTTTT.